The 4 T cell receptor beta chains reported below all come from one sample, sequenced in a study of T cells in Graves' hyperthyroidism and ophthalmopathy (dated by TCRdb to the late 2010s). The method was multiplex PCR. Sequencer: Illumina HiSeq 2000. The TCR beta CDR3 regions were amplified from RNA transcripts. A first-round RT-PCR of the TCR CDR3 used the HTBI primer set with the Qiagen OneStep RT-PCR kit. Through fastp at Q25 and MiXCR, TCRdb rebuilt clones from the public reads, retaining in-frame beta chains. Rows with a matching CDR3 protein are joined into one entry that keeps the most common DNA and genes. The sample includes around 760,000 distinct CDR3 sequences, with approximately 36% observed a single time. The ten largest account for around 30% of the sample. The sequenced material came from blood. These receptor sequences come from a woman aged 40 to 55 with Graves' hyperthyroidism.

For this clonotype: One end of the junction fails to match germline, which may point to a read error. The rearrangement links TRBV10-2 to TRBJ1-1; perhaps TRBD1 as D (5 bases). The germline gives CDR1 WSHSY, CDR2 SAAADI. This CDR3 comprises 15 residues. CDR3: CASSLSRGGLTEAFF. CDR3 coding DNA: TGTGCCAGCAGTTTATCAAGGGGTGGTTTGACTGAAGCTTTCTTT.

This clonotype showed up many times. The chain joins TRBV7-2 to TRBJ1-1, with 7 bases matching TRBD1. Germline CDR1 reads SGHTA; CDR2 reads FQGNSA. The CDR3 totals 14 residues. Unmatched junction bases numbered 8, after V lost 5 bases and J lost 5 bases. The CDR3 nucleotides are TGTGCCAGCAGCACTACGACAGGGAGGACTGAAGCTTTCTTT. Translated, it gives CASSTTTGRTEAFF.

This clonotype was recorded at least ten times. V is TRBV7-9 and J is TRBJ1-1, with a possible D match to TRBD1 (6 bases). The V end was cut by 3 bases, the J end by 2 bases, with 13 bases between. The CDR3 totals 15 residues. The germline gives CDR1 SEHNR, CDR2 FQNEAQ (reference sequence). DNA of the CDR3: TGTGCCAGCAGCTTGCGGGGAGGGGGTAACACTGAAGCTTTCTTT. Protein product: CASSLRGGGNTEAFF.

The V and J genes are TRBV3-1 and TRBJ2-5, with unresolved D. With 6 bases removed from V and 5 bases from J, the gap between germline ends came to 10 bases. Per germline, CDR1 LGHDT and CDR2 YNNKEL (reference sequence). The CDR3 runs 12 residues. This CDR3 is CASSELGETQYF. The CDR3 DNA reads TGTGCCAGCAGTGAGCTTGGGGAGACCCAGTACTTC.